This is a list of T cell receptor beta chains from one sample in a study of blood T cell repertoires in COVID-19. Profiled with immunoSEQ multiplex PCR; TCRdb holds only in-frame clones, not every one. The sample lists 470,000 or so clones, 75% to 90% seen once, with roughly 3.2% in the top ten. The sample comprised peripheral blood. Receptors were obtained from a human donor in a cohort sampled during active COVID-19. Each CDR3 is given with its conserved first and last residue. A D gene is named only where the DNA matches it firmly. A row's size may be missing; if present it is once, few, many or a size class.

v_call: TRBV3-1/TRBV3-2; j_call: TRBJ1-2; d_call: TRBD1; clone_size: .; cdr3_aa: CASSQVWDRAGYGYTF; cdr3_nt: TGTGCCAGCAGCCAAGTATGGGACAGGGCCGGCTATGGCTACACCTTC
v_call: TRBV10-3; j_call: TRBJ2-2; d_call: TRBD2; clone_size: .; cdr3_aa: CAISVEAGVATGELFF; cdr3_nt: TGTGCCATCAGTGTAGAAGCGGGAGTGGCCACCGGGGAGCTGTTTTTT
v_call: TRBV6-5; j_call: TRBJ2-1; d_call: TRBD2; clone_size: .; cdr3_aa: CASSYSLAGANNEQFF; cdr3_nt: TGTGCCAGCAGTTACTCCCTAGCGGGAGCGAACAATGAGCAGTTCTTC
v_call: TRBV19; j_call: TRBJ2-1; d_call: .; clone_size: .; cdr3_aa: CASSTPYPYNEQFF; cdr3_nt: TGTGCCAGTAGTACCCCCTACCCTTACAATGAGCAGTTCTTC
v_call: TRBV7-3; j_call: TRBJ2-1; d_call: .; clone_size: .; cdr3_aa: CASSWLGGYGNEQFF; cdr3_nt: TGTGCCAGCAGTTGGTTGGGGGGATACGGGAATGAGCAGTTCTTC
v_call: TRBV7-2; j_call: TRBJ2-1; d_call: TRBD1; clone_size: .; cdr3_aa: CASSSGWDRGLNEQFF; cdr3_nt: TGTGCCAGCAGCTCCGGTTGGGACAGGGGGCTCAATGAGCAGTTCTTC
v_call: TRBV28; j_call: TRBJ2-6; d_call: .; clone_size: .; cdr3_aa: CASSSLPGDSGANVLTF; cdr3_nt: TGTGCCAGCAGTTCCCTACCAGGGGACTCTGGGGCCAACGTCCTGACTTTC
v_call: TRBV21-1; j_call: TRBJ1-5; d_call: .; clone_size: .; cdr3_aa: CASSKGRDCNQPQHF; cdr3_nt: TGTGCCAGCAGCAAAGGGAGGGACTGCAATCAGCCCCAGCATTTT
v_call: TRBV7-9; j_call: TRBJ2-7; d_call: TRBD1; clone_size: .; cdr3_aa: CASSLGQGVSYEQYF; cdr3_nt: TGTGCCAGCAGCTTGGGACAGGGTGTTTCCTACGAGCAGTACTTC
v_call: TRBV11-3; j_call: TRBJ1-1; d_call: .; clone_size: .; cdr3_aa: CASSSKAGSTEAFF; cdr3_nt: TGTGCCAGCAGCTCGAAAGCTGGTAGCACTGAAGCTTTCTTT
v_call: TRBV27; j_call: TRBJ1-4; d_call: .; clone_size: .; cdr3_aa: CASSPDRTEKLFF; cdr3_nt: TGTGCCAGCAGTCCGGACAGAACCGAAAAACTGTTTTTT
v_call: TRBV19; j_call: TRBJ1-1; d_call: .; clone_size: .; cdr3_aa: CASSTDSMNTEAFF; cdr3_nt: TGTGCCAGTAGTACGGACAGTATGAACACTGAAGCTTTCTTT
v_call: TRBV6-5; j_call: TRBJ1-1; d_call: .; clone_size: few; cdr3_aa: CASHGAGEVAFF; cdr3_nt: TGTGCCAGTCATGGGGCAGGAGAGGTAGCTTTCTTT
v_call: TRBV7-9; j_call: TRBJ1-1; d_call: TRBD1; clone_size: .; cdr3_aa: CASSLGQLMNTEAFF; cdr3_nt: TGTGCCAGCAGCTTGGGACAGCTGATGAACACTGAAGCTTTCTTT
v_call: TRBV19; j_call: TRBJ1-1; d_call: .; clone_size: .; cdr3_aa: CASSLGPVNTEAFF; cdr3_nt: TGTGCCAGTAGTTTAGGGCCAGTCAACACTGAAGCTTTCTTT
v_call: TRBV7-6; j_call: TRBJ2-5; d_call: TRBD2; clone_size: .; cdr3_aa: CASSSITGGQETQYF; cdr3_nt: TGTGCCAGCAGCTCCATTACGGGGGGCCAAGAGACCCAGTACTTC
v_call: TRBV28; j_call: TRBJ2-1; d_call: TRBD1; clone_size: .; cdr3_aa: CASSPWTGKGNEQFF; cdr3_nt: TGTGCCAGCAGTCCGTGGACAGGGAAAGGCAATGAGCAGTTCTTC
v_call: TRBV4-2; j_call: TRBJ2-1; d_call: TRBD2; clone_size: .; cdr3_aa: CASSPSLVPAYSGKSYNEQFF; cdr3_nt: TGTGCCAGCAGCCCCTCGCTTGTTCCCGCCTATAGCGGGAAATCCTACAATGAGCAGTTCTTC
v_call: TRBV24-1; j_call: TRBJ2-1; d_call: .; clone_size: .; cdr3_aa: CATSDLHSSSQQFF; cdr3_nt: TGTGCCACCAGTGATTTGCATTCGAGTTCCCAACAGTTCTTC
v_call: TRBV4-3; j_call: TRBJ2-3; d_call: TRBD2; clone_size: .; cdr3_aa: CASSLRAGLAGGATDTQYF; cdr3_nt: TGCGCCAGCAGCCTCAGGGCCGGACTAGCGGGAGGGGCCACAGATACGCAGTATTTT
v_call: TRBV4-3; j_call: TRBJ2-7; d_call: .; clone_size: .; cdr3_aa: CASSPSLVSYEQYF; cdr3_nt: TGCGCCAGCAGCCCAAGTCTAGTCTCCTACGAGCAGTACTTC
v_call: TRBV30; j_call: TRBJ2-1; d_call: .; clone_size: .; cdr3_aa: CAWGRREQFF; cdr3_nt: TGTGCCTGGGGAAGGAGGGAGCAGTTCTTC
v_call: TRBV30; j_call: TRBJ1-3; d_call: .; clone_size: .; cdr3_aa: CAEGNTGNTIYF; cdr3_nt: TGTGCCGAGGGAAATACTGGAAACACCATATATTTT